The next 31 T cell receptor beta chains were all read from a single sample in a study of blood T cell repertoires in COVID-19. Clones were sequenced by immunoSEQ multiplex PCR, and TCRdb holds only the in-frame ones, with some missing. The sample records approximately 150,000 clones, around 86% being singletons. The sample taken for sequencing was peripheral blood. The receptors were sampled from a man in his sixties or seventies who had recovered from COVID-19.

V and J are TRBV10-3 and TRBJ2-1; TRBD1 is a possible D gene (5 bases). The CDR3 spans 18 residues. Germline CDR1 ENHRY, CDR2 SYGVKD. V gave up 6 bases and J gave up 8 bases, with 29 bases separating them. The CDR3 loop is CAIREPYTLGRRDDEQFF. The DNA of the CDR3 is TGTGCCATCAGGGAACCCTACACCCTCGGACGCAGGGATGATGAGCAGTTCTTC.

The chain couples TRBV27 to TRBJ2-3, with D maybe TRBD2 (6 bases). Germline CDR1 is MNHEY and CDR2 is SMNVEV (reference sequence). Trimming stripped 4 bases from V and 6 bases from J, with 11 bases between. CDR3 length: 13 amino acids. Written as DNA, the CDR3 is TGTGCCAGCAGTTCCCCGGGACTTGATACGCAGTATTTT. Translating gives CASSSPGLDTQYF.

The chain has TRBV5-8 and TRBJ2-1; TRBD1 is a possible D gene (5 bases). Germline V gene sequence: CDR1 SGHTS, CDR2 YDEGEE. The CDR3 length is 14 residues. Trimming removed 7 bases at V and 5 bases at J, with 16 bases between. The CDR3 region is CASEKGVHHNEQFF. The CDR3 region has the DNA TGTGCCAGCGAGAAAGGGGTGCATCACAATGAGCAGTTCTTC.

This chain links TRBV18 with TRBJ2-1, with 12 bases lining up with TRBD1. Germline values: CDR1 KGHSH, CDR2 LQKENI. Trimming at V came to 6 bases and at J to 7 bases, leaving 10 bases not matched to a gene. The CDR3 is 16 residues long. For the CDR3, the DNA is TGTGCCAGCTCGACCTCCGGGACAGGGGGCGGAAATGAGCAGTTCTTC. As protein: CASSTSGTGGGNEQFF.

The rearrangement joins TRBV5-1 to TRBJ2-5, with a weak D call TRBD1 (6 bases). V lost 4 bases and J lost 5, with 12 bases in between. This CDR3 is 13 amino acids long. Germline-derived CDR1 and CDR2 are SGHRS and YFSETQ. The CDR3 spells CASSVQGRETQYF. CDR3 in DNA: TGCGCCAGCAGCGTACAGGGCCGGGAGACCCAGTACTTC.

The V and J genes are TRBV5-4 and TRBJ2-7; 7 nucleotides match TRBD2. From germline, CDR1 is SGHNT and CDR2 YYREEE (reference sequence). CDR3 length: 13 residues. V shed 5 bases, J shed 5 bases, and the junction held 7 bases outside the gene matches. The CDR3 sequence is CASSLTGGDEQYF. The CDR3, as DNA: TGTGCCAGCAGTTTGACGGGGGGAGACGAGCAGTACTTC. Looking up the rest from reference TRBV5-4 and TRBJ2-7 gives the full variable domain: ETGVTQSPTHLIKTRGQQVTLRCSSQSGHNTVSWYQQALGQGPQFIFQYYREEENGRGNFPPRFSGLQFPNYSSELNVNALELDDSALYLCASSLTGGDEQYFGPGTRLTVT.

CDR3 sequence (DNA): TGTGCCAGCTCACCAGACACGAACACTGAAGCTTTCTTT. It encodes CASSPDTNTEAFF. The chain is built from TRBV18 and TRBJ1-1; unclear D gene. This CDR3 has 13 residues. Germline CDR1 and CDR2: KGHSH and LQKENI. Trimming shortened V by 2 bases and J by 1 base, and 5 bases separated the two germline ends.

The V gene is TRBV9, the J gene TRBJ1-5; D possibly corresponds to TRBD1 (6 bases). The V end lost 3 bases, the J end lost 1 base, and 8 bases lay between the germline ends. This CDR3 is 14 amino acids long. In germline, CDR1 is SGDLS, CDR2 YYNGEE. The CDR3 region is CASSETGSNQPQHF. CDR3 DNA: TGTGCCAGCAGCGAAACAGGGAGCAATCAGCCCCAGCATTTT.

The chain employs TRBV3-1 (or the pseudogene TRBV3-2) and TRBJ1-2; 10 bases map to TRBD1. Germline V gives CDR1 LGHDT, CDR2 YNNKEL (reference sequence). The CDR3 covers 15 residues. V trimming: 3 bases; J trimming: 6 bases; junction bases outside the gene matches: 7. The CDR3 here is CASSQQTGGAHGYTF. In nucleotides, the CDR3 is TGTGCCAGCAGCCAGCAGACAGGGGGCGCCCATGGCTACACCTTC.

The chain joins TRBV15 to TRBJ2-2, with D possibly matching TRBD1 (6 bases). The CDR3 extends over 14 amino acids. Germline V gene lookup returns CDR1 LNHNV and CDR2 YYDKDF (reference sequence). V lost 0 bases and J 6 bases, leaving 8 bases between the germline ends. The CDR3 loop is CATSRDDRPGELFF. The CDR3 DNA is TGTGCCACCAGCAGAGATGACAGGCCCGGGGAGCTGTTTTTT.

The CDR3 nucleotides read TGTGCCAGCAGCTCAGGCGGGGCCTCCTACAATGAGCAGTTCTTC. This translates into CASSSGGASYNEQFF. V usage is TRBV7-2 and J usage is TRBJ2-1; D is perhaps TRBD2 (6 bases). Trimming cost V 4 bases and J 0 bases, with 10 bases left between them. CDR3 length: 15 amino acids. Germline V CDR1 and CDR2: SGHTA, FQGNSA.

The rearrangement links TRBV10-3 to TRBJ1-3; D remains unclear. Germline CDR1 ENHRY, CDR2 SYGVKD. The CDR3 has 14 residues. The V end lost 3 bases, the J end lost 0 bases, and 6 bases lay between the germline ends. CDR3 in amino acids: CAISDPDSGNTIYF. CDR3 nucleotides: TGTGCCATCAGTGACCCAGACTCTGGAAACACCATATATTTT.

The CDR3 spells CSVEEGTGEHSGRALNEQFF. The CDR3 DNA follows: TGCAGCGTTGAAGAAGGGACAGGGGAACATAGCGGGAGGGCCCTCAATGAGCAGTTCTTC. The chain uses TRBV29-1 and TRBJ2-1, with D perhaps matching TRBD2 (11 bases). This CDR3 has 20 residues. Deletions cut 0 bases from V and 6 bases from J, with 30 bases between. The germline V gene has CDR1 SQVTM and CDR2 ANQGSEA.

The chain has TRBV10-1 and TRBJ2-7; 12 nucleotides match TRBD2. Per germline, CDR1 WNHNN and CDR2 SYGVQD (reference sequence). V dropped 6 bases and J dropped 6; count of bases not matched to a gene: 3. This CDR3 contains 13 residues. The CDR3 protein is CASSLAGGTEQYF. CDR3 nucleotide sequence: TGCGCCAGCAGCCTAGCGGGAGGGACCGAGCAGTACTTC.

The chain recombines TRBV2 with TRBJ2-1, with 7 bases matching TRBD2. Losses at the gene ends were 3 bases for V and 8 bases for J; bases not matched to a gene: 10. The CDR3 length is 15 residues. Looked up from germline, CDR1 is SNHLY and CDR2 is FYNNEI. In DNA form, the CDR3 reads TGTGCCAGCAGTGATTCTAGCGGAATCTTCGATGAGCAGTTCTTC. Translation gives CASSDSSGIFDEQFF.

The gene calls are TRBV5-1 and TRBJ1-5; tentative D call: TRBD1 (6 bases). CDR1 SGHRS and CDR2 YFSETQ come from the germline V gene. This CDR3 contains 15 residues. Trimming left V 0 bases short and J 2 bases short, with 9 bases between. The CDR3 is CASSLAAGGNQPQHF. DNA of the CDR3: TGCGCCAGCAGCTTGGCCGCAGGGGGCAATCAGCCCCAGCATTTT.

The chain links TRBV18 to TRBJ1-4; 7 positions agree with TRBD1. The CDR3 totals 15 residues. J gave up 4 bases and V 1 base, and 3 bases lay outside the gene matches. The germline V gene has CDR1 KGHSH and CDR2 LQKENI. CDR3 sequence (DNA): TGTGCCAGCTCACCACAGGGACAGATTAATGAAAAACTGTTTTTT. It is translated as CASSPQGQINEKLFF.

The chain links TRBV5-5 to TRBJ2-3, with TRBD2 as a possible D gene (6 bases). V was pared by 0 bases and J by 4 bases, with 15 bases between. The CDR3 spans 16 residues. Germline V lookup: CDR1 SGHKS, CDR2 YYEKEE (reference sequence). The CDR3 spells CASSLDTGVVADTQYF. The CDR3 DNA follows: TGTGCCAGCAGCTTGGACACGGGAGTGGTCGCAGATACGCAGTATTTT. Full variable domain (outside the CDR3, taken from reference TRBV5-5 and TRBJ2-3): DAGVTQSPTHLIKTRGQQVTLRCSPISGHKSVSWYQQVLGQGPQFIFQYYEKEERGRGNFPDRFSARQFPNYSSELNVNALLLGDSALYLCASSLDTGVVADTQYFGPGTRLTVL.

This clone was seen once. This chain links TRBV29-1 with TRBJ2-2; D is perhaps TRBD2 (7 bases). The CDR3 is made up of 15 amino acids. V lost 4 bases to trimming and J lost 3 bases, with 15 bases between them. Per the germline V gene, CDR1 is SQVTM and CDR2 is ANQGSEA. The CDR3 is CSVAMVGGDTGELFF. The CDR3 nucleotides read TGCAGCGTTGCAATGGTAGGGGGGGACACCGGGGAGCTGTTTTTT.

This chain links TRBV12-3 or TRBV12-4 with TRBJ2-2; weak D call: TRBD2 (5 bases). The CDR3 contains 13 residues. V lost 3 bases, J lost 6 bases, and 8 bases lay in between. CDR3 coding DNA: TGTGCCAGCAGTTTTGAGGGCCCCGGGGAGCTGTTTTTT. It translates to CASSFEGPGELFF.

The J gene is TRBJ2-3, the V gene TRBV4-1; D might be TRBD1 (6 bases). Between the trimmed V and J ends, which lost 2 bases and 2 bases, there was a span of 23 bases. Looked up from germline, CDR1 is MGHRA and CDR2 is YSYEKL. The CDR3 totals 19 residues. The CDR3 DNA sequence: TGCGCCAGCAGCCAACCCGAAACAGGGACGCAGACCCCCACAGATACGCAGTATTTT. Translation gives CASSQPETGTQTPTDTQYF.

The V and J genes are TRBV3-1 (or the pseudogene TRBV3-2) and TRBJ2-7; 11 bases agree with TRBD2. The CDR3 loop spans 14 amino acids. V gave up 0 bases and J gave up 6 bases; unmatched junction bases: 1. The V gene's germline CDR1 is LGHDT and CDR2 YNNKEL (reference sequence). The CDR3 coding sequence is TGTGCCAGCAGCCAAGAGGGGACTAGCGGCGAGCAGTACTTC. It is translated as CASSQEGTSGEQYF.

This chain connects TRBV9 to TRBJ1-4; D gene ambiguous. CDR1 is SGDLS, CDR2 YYNGEE, per germline. This CDR3 has 14 amino acids. The V and J ends lost 0 bases and 4 bases respectively, with 7 bases between them. CDR3 in amino acids: CASSVGYSNEKLFF. DNA for the CDR3: TGTGCCAGCAGCGTAGGGTACAGTAATGAAAAACTGTTTTTT.

The chain links TRBV2 to TRBJ2-3; TRBD2 might be the D (5 bases). The CDR3 is made up of 14 amino acids. The V end lost 4 bases, the J end lost 0 bases, and 8 bases lay between the germline ends. CDR1 is SNHLY and CDR2 is FYNNEI in the germline V gene. The CDR3 sequence: CASSGTYSTDTQYF. In DNA, the CDR3 is TGTGCCAGCAGTGGGACTTATAGCACAGATACGCAGTATTTT.

The chain has TRBV27 and TRBJ1-4; TRBD1 is a possible D gene (6 bases). Germline V CDR1 and CDR2: MNHEY, SMNVEV (reference sequence). The CDR3 spans 15 residues. The V and J ends lost 8 bases and 5 bases respectively, with 18 bases between them. CDR3 protein: CASAAAGAKNEKLFF. The CDR3, as DNA: TGTGCCAGCGCCGCGGCAGGGGCCAAAAATGAAAAACTGTTTTTT.

The chain is built from TRBV3-1 (or the pseudogene TRBV3-2) and TRBJ1-2; D is possibly TRBD1 (5 bases). The V end was cut by 0 bases, the J end by 6 bases, with 14 bases between. Germline V gene data show CDR1 as LGHDT and CDR2 as YNNKEL (reference sequence). CDR3 length: 15 residues. The CDR3 DNA is TGTGCCAGCAGCCAAGACTACAGGAGGGCCCATGGCTACACCTTC. It encodes CASSQDYRRAHGYTF.

The chain joins TRBV6-5 to TRBJ2-1; possible D gene TRBD2, 5 bases. Per germline, CDR1 MNHEY and CDR2 SVGAGI. The CDR3 is 16 residues long. Trimming removed 0 bases at V and 9 bases at J, with 18 bases between. DNA of the CDR3: TGTGCCAGCAGTTACTCTTCCGGAGGTCGAAGCAGTGAGCAGTTCTTC. It encodes CASSYSSGGRSSEQFF.

The chain combines TRBV3-1 (or the pseudogene TRBV3-2) with TRBJ2-1; D possibly corresponds to TRBD2 (6 bases). The V gene's germline CDR1 is LGHDT and CDR2 YNNKEL (reference sequence). The germline V and J ends were trimmed by 2 bases and 9 bases, with 8 bases remaining between them. The CDR3 sequence is 12 residues long. The chain's CDR3 is CASSQLRGEQFF. The CDR3 nucleotides are TGTGCCAGCAGCCAATTGCGGGGTGAGCAGTTCTTC.

There are a few counts of this clone. This chain joins TRBV30 and TRBJ2-7; TRBD1 is a possible D gene (5 bases). The CDR3 extends over 12 amino acids. CDR1 is GTSNPN and CDR2 is SVGIG in the germline V gene (reference sequence). The germline V and J ends were trimmed by 5 bases and 6 bases, with 14 bases remaining between them. CDR3 sequence: CAWGLQVTEQYF. The CDR3 nucleotides read TGTGCCTGGGGATTACAGGTCACCGAGCAGTACTTC.

The gene calls are TRBV11-2 and TRBJ2-1; no clear D. Germline assignment: CDR1 SGHAT and CDR2 FQNNGV. CDR3 length: 13 residues. V was cut by 5 bases and J by 0 bases, with 5 bases left in between. The CDR3 sequence is CASSTISYNEQFF. CDR3 sequence (DNA): TGTGCCAGCAGCACAATCTCCTACAATGAGCAGTTCTTC.

The chain is built from TRBV6-2 or TRBV6-3 and TRBJ2-1; 13 bases agree with TRBD2. Germline V CDR1 and CDR2: MNHEY, SVGEGT. Trimming at V came to 5 bases and at J to 5 bases, leaving 3 bases not matched to a gene. The CDR3 extends over 15 amino acids. The CDR3 reads CASSRLAGGNNEQFF. As DNA, the CDR3 is TGTGCCAGCAGTCGACTAGCGGGAGGCAACAATGAGCAGTTCTTC.